Below, 18 T cell receptor beta chains from the same sample are listed, as sequenced in a study of blood T cells in healthy people across ages. The use of a sample-barcoded 5' primer and a J-beta primer mix characterized a second PCR of roughly 6 to 11 cycles. TCRdb reprocessed the 5' RACE reads via MiXCR and lists one record per CDR3 protein. The table has 1,500,000 or so distinct CDR3 sequences, under 55% seen once. Sequencing was performed on blood. The receptors here all came from a woman between 18 and 30 years old in good health.

Here the CDR3 reads CASSLAIAGDEQFF. The CDR3 bases are TGTGCCAGCAGTTTAGCGATAGCGGGGGATGAGCAGTTCTTC. This chain uses TRBV27 with TRBJ2-1; 9 nucleotides line up with TRBD2. This CDR3 contains 14 residues. V shed 2 bases and J 8 bases; nucleotides not matched to a gene: 4. The germline gives CDR1 MNHEY, CDR2 SMNVEV (reference sequence).

A word on this clonotype: Germline and junction disagree at one end, which may indicate a read error. The CDR3 DNA sequence: TGCGCCAGCAGCCAAGGCCCTAGCGGCCTCTACAATGAGCCGTTCTTC. This sequence encodes CASSQGPSGLYNEPFF. J is TRBJ2-1 and V is TRBV4-1; TRBD2 matches at 7 bases. Germline CDR1 reads MGHRA; CDR2 reads YSYEKL. This CDR3 spans 16 amino acids.

V gene TRBV7-3 combines with J gene TRBJ2-3, with D uncertain. V was pared by 1 base and J by 5 bases, with 10 bases between. The CDR3 length is 14 residues. CDR1 is SGHTA and CDR2 is FQGTGA in the germline V gene. The CDR3 is CASSLNVVGDTQYF. The CDR3 DNA reads TGTGCCAGCAGCTTAAATGTGGTGGGAGATACGCAGTATTTT.

A few counts support this clonotype. The chain employs TRBV9 and TRBJ1-2, with D uncertain. This CDR3 spans 15 amino acids. The V gene lost 4 bases and the J gene lost 5 bases, with 18 bases spanning the gap. Germline CDR1 is SGDLS and CDR2 is YYNGEE. The DNA for the CDR3 is TGTGCCAGCAGCACAAGTGACCCGGCCCCGTATGGCTACACCTTC. Amino acid sequence: CASSTSDPAPYGYTF.

The chain joins TRBV12-3 or TRBV12-4 to TRBJ2-1, with 7 positions matching TRBD1. The end of the DNA fits TRBJ2-7 better, so the J call may be wrong. The CDR3 consists of 15 residues. The CDR3 DNA reads TGTGCCAGCAGTCCCCGGGACAGAATATACAATGAGCAGTACTTC. Residues: CASSPRDRIYNEQYF.

This clonotype was detected many times. V is TRBV29-1 and J is TRBJ2-5; a weak D match, TRBD1 (5 bases). The CDR3 contains 14 residues. The V end was cut by 4 bases, the J end by 3 bases, with 15 bases between. CDR1 is SQVTM, CDR2 ANQGSEA, per germline. DNA for the CDR3: TGCAGCGTTGGGGTGGGTACAGGCGAAGAGACCCAGTACTTC. Its translation: CSVGVGTGEETQYF.

This clonotype was recorded a few times. The chain links TRBV10-3 to TRBJ2-5; 9 nucleotides agree with TRBD2. Per the germline V gene, CDR1 is ENHRY and CDR2 is SYGVKD. V was pared by 8 bases and J by 5 bases, with 3 bases of the junction left unmatched. The CDR3 runs 12 residues. CDR3 region: CAIAGGPETQYF. The CDR3 DNA is TGTGCCATCGCGGGGGGGCCGGAGACCCAGTACTTC.

This clonotype was detected only a few times. This rearrangement joins TRBV5-1 to TRBJ2-5; D call uncertain. V was trimmed by 0 bases and J by 5 bases, leaving 14 bases between them. The CDR3 is 15 residues long. The germline V gene has CDR1 SGHRS and CDR2 YFSETQ. The CDR3 DNA follows: TGCGCCAGCAGCTTGGCTGCAGGCCCTGGGGAGACCCAGTACTTC. Protein sequence: CASSLAAGPGETQYF.

This clonotype occurred a few times. The chain combines TRBV28 with TRBJ1-6; D remains unclear. Germline V gene lookup returns CDR1 MDHEN and CDR2 SYDVKM. The length of the CDR3 is 17 residues. V was pared by 5 bases and J by 0 bases, with 14 bases between. The CDR3 spells CASSPLDGSSYNSPLHF. DNA of the CDR3: TGTGCCAGCAGTCCCTTGGACGGGAGCTCCTATAATTCACCCCTCCACTTT.

With respect to this clonotype: A clone one base away is much larger, so this may be a read error. This chain connects TRBV11-1 to TRBJ2-5; 9 nucleotides line up with TRBD2. With V trimmed by 8 bases and J by 11 bases, 15 bases remained unmatched. The CDR3 is made up of 14 amino acids. Germline CDR1 is SGHAT and CDR2 is FQDESV (reference sequence). The CDR3 DNA follows: TGTGCCAGCGGGGGCACTAGCGGGTACAATGAGCAGTACTTC. This sequence encodes CASGGTSGYNEQYF. The whole variable domain, remainder taken from reference TRBV11-1 and TRBJ2-5, is EAEVAQSPRYKITEKSQAVAFWCDPISGHATLYWYRQILGQGPELLVQFQDESVVDDSQLPKDRFSAERLKGVDSTLKIQPAELGDSAMYLCASGGTSGYNEQYFGPGTRLLVL.

The chain recombines TRBV7-9 with TRBJ2-7; 12 nucleotides match TRBD2. Germline lookup yields CDR1 SEHNR and CDR2 FQNEAQ (reference sequence). Trimming at V came to 6 bases and at J to 2 bases, leaving 8 bases not matched to a gene. The CDR3 is 16 amino acids. The CDR3 reads CASSPVLAGGPYEQYF. The CDR3 region has the DNA TGTGCCAGCAGTCCAGTACTAGCGGGAGGCCCCTACGAGCAGTACTTC.

With respect to this clonotype: Since a much larger clone is just one base distant, this may be a read error. The rearrangement links TRBV29-1 to TRBJ1-2; D is ambiguous. CDR1 and CDR2 (germline): SQVTM, ANQGSEA. The CDR3 extends over 11 amino acids. Trimming shortened V by 7 bases and J by 7 bases, and 13 bases separated the two germline ends. The CDR3 bases are TGCAGCGCAAGAAGAGACTGTGGCTACACCTTC. Translated, it gives CSARRDCGYTF.

This clonotype was counted a few times. V gene TRBV20-1 combines with J gene TRBJ2-5, with 7 bases identical to TRBD1. Trimming removed 6 bases from V and 1 base from J; junction bases left unmatched: 5. Germline-derived CDR1 and CDR2 are DFQATT and SNEGSKA (reference sequence). The CDR3 runs to 13 residues. The CDR3 DNA sequence: TGCAGTGCCGACAGGGAACTCCAAGAGACCCAGTACTTC. It yields the protein CSADRELQETQYF.

This chain joins TRBV27 and TRBJ1-6, with D unresolved. CDR3 length equals 14 residues. Trimming pared 6 bases from V and 6 bases from J, leaving 12 bases between. Germline loops: CDR1 MNHEY, CDR2 SMNVEV (reference sequence). The CDR3 spells CASRREPFNSPLHF. The CDR3 coding sequence is TGTGCCAGCAGGCGGGAACCATTTAATTCACCCCTCCACTTT.

V and J are TRBV27 and TRBJ2-5, with D unclear. Germline lookup yields CDR1 MNHEY and CDR2 SMNVEV (reference sequence). This CDR3 region has 13 residues. V lost 5 bases and J 11 bases, leaving 18 bases between the germline ends. The CDR3 region is CASSPLGFNEQYF. DNA for the CDR3: TGTGCCAGCAGTCCGCTGGGTTTCAATGAGCAGTACTTC.

CDR3 sequence reads: CSAPNPRGAPPAQHF. In DNA form, the CDR3 reads TGCAGTGCCCCCAATCCAAGGGGGGCCCCCCCAGCCCAGCATTTT. J is TRBJ1-5 and V is TRBV20-1, with D possibly being TRBD1 (6 bases). The germline V gene encodes CDR1 DFQATT and CDR2 SNEGSKA (reference sequence). The CDR3 is made up of 15 amino acids. V lost 6 bases to trimming and J lost 11 bases, with 26 bases between them.

This clonotype turned up a few times. The chain joins TRBV12-3 or TRBV12-4 to TRBJ1-1, with D unresolved. The CDR3 loop spans 14 amino acids. The V end was cut by 3 bases, the J end by 8 bases, with 16 bases between. CDR3 protein: CASSFSNAPEEAFF. The CDR3, as DNA: TGTGCCAGCAGTTTTTCAAACGCCCCAGAGGAAGCTTTCTTT.

This clonotype appeared a few times. The rearrangement links TRBV29-1 to TRBJ2-1, with 9 bases matching TRBD2. This CDR3 contains 14 residues. CDR1 is SQVTM, CDR2 ANQGSEA, per germline. Germline trimming cut 3 bases from V and 11 bases from J; bases unmatched to any gene: 11. CDR3 amino acids: CSVEGGTSKDQQFF. CDR3 DNA sequence: TGCAGCGTTGAGGGAGGGACTAGCAAGGACCAGCAGTTCTTC.